What follows is one T cell receptor beta chain and its context. Primers used in a second PCR of about 7 to 12 cycles were a sample-barcoded 5' primer and a J-beta primer mix. All samples yielded 3 million or more CDR3-containing paired-end reads. Each CDR3 protein gets one entry after TCRdb re-called the 5' RACE reads with MiXCR. Among approximately 1,100,000 distinct CDR3 sequences, 35% to 50% were seen once, and the ten largest hold approximately 20%. These data belong to a study of blood T cells in healthy people across ages. The CDR3 covers 14 residues. Trimming left V 6 bases short and J 0 bases short, with 12 bases between. Germline V gene sequence: CDR1 DFQATT, CDR2 SNEGSKA (reference sequence). Researchers collected 9 to 10 milliliters of peripheral blood from every single donor.

This clonotype was obtained from an older woman in good health. V gene TRBV20-1 combines with J gene TRBJ2-4; a possible D gene is TRBD1 (5 bases). What was sequenced was blood. CDR3 loop: CSAEDRLAKNIQYF. The CDR3, as DNA: TGCAGTGCCGAAGACAGATTAGCCAAAAACATTCAGTACTTC.